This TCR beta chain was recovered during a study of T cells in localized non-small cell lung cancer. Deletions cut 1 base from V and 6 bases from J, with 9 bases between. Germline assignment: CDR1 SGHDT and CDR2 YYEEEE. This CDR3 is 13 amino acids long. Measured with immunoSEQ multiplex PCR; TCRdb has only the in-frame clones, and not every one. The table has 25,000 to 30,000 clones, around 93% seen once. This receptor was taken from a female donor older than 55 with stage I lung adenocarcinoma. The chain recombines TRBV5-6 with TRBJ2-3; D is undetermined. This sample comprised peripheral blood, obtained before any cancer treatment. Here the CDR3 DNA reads TGTGCCAGCAGCTTGAACGTTTGGGATACGCAGTATTTT. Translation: CASSLNVWDTQYF. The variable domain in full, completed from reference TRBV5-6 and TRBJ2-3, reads DAGVTQSPTHLIKTRGQQVTLRCSPKSGHDTVSWYQQALGQGPQFIFQYYEEEERQRGNFPDRFSGHQFPNYSSELNVNALLLGDSALYLCASSLNVWDTQYFGPGTRLTVL.